Sequencing of this T cell receptor (beta chain) was carried out in a study of blood T cell repertoires in COVID-19. There are 13 residues in the CDR3. From germline, CDR1 is MNHEY and CDR2 SVGAGI. J was trimmed by 4 bases and V by 6 bases; bases with no gene match: 0. Generated by immunoSEQ multiplex PCR, the TCRdb table keeps only in-frame clones and is missing some. The profile shows approximately 360,000 clones, roughly 90% of them singletons. This sequence joins TRBV6-5 and TRBJ2-1, with 10 nucleotides matching TRBD2. Source material: peripheral blood. The receptor was isolated from a middle-aged man with acute or convalescent COVID-19. The CDR3 region is CASRLAGYNEQFF. CDR3 DNA sequence: TGTGCCAGCAGACTAGCGGGATACAATGAGCAGTTCTTC.